A selection of T cell receptor beta chains follows, all from one sample in a study of T cell responses to AZD1222 COVID-19 vaccine. Profiling relied on immunoSEQ multiplex PCR, and the TCRdb table lists in-frame clones only, not all of them. The sample yields some 30,000 clones, 80% to 90% seen once. Sequenced here: peripheral blood, sampled on day 0 of AZD1222 vaccination. Receptor source: an adult in good health. CDR3s include the opening cysteine and the closing phenylalanine or tryptophan.

j_call v_call cdr3_aa
TRBJ1-5 TRBV27 CASSGPGGNQPQHF
TRBJ2-2 TRBV11-2 CASSLSLNTGELFF
TRBJ2-5 TRBV23-1 CASRGQGVETQYF
TRBJ1-1 TRBV7-2 CASSLSLGKYFF
TRBJ2-1 TRBV18 CASSPRSGVPYEQFF
TRBJ1-1 TRBV10-3 CAISEVDREATRAAFF
TRBJ1-3 TRBV9 CASSVGTGGGNTIYF
TRBJ2-6 TRBV10-3 CAISAGLSSGANVLTF
TRBJ2-7 TRBV7-9 CASSPWDRGEQYF
TRBJ2-3 TRBV9 CASSVGVRFTDTQYF
TRBJ2-7 TRBV30 CAWSPTGTGGYEQYF
TRBJ2-2 TRBV10-3 CAISSSRDGTGELFF
TRBJ1-5 TRBV24-1 CATSGQGSNQPQHF
TRBJ1-4 TRBV27 CASSLRWAFDEKLFF
TRBJ2-7 TRBV11-2 CASSLGNRDRAYEQYF
TRBJ2-7 TRBV5-5 CASSGRDSFTYEQYF